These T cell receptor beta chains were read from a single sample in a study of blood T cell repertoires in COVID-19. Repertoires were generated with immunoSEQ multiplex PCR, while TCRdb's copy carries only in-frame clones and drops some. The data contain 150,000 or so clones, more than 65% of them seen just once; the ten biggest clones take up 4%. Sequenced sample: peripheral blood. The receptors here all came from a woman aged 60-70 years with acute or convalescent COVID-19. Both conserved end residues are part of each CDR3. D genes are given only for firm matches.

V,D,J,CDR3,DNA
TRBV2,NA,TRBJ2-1,CASSETGIHEQFF,TGTGCCAGCAGTGAAACGGGGATCCATGAGCAGTTCTTC
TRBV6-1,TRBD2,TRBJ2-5,CASSDPRESETQYF,TGTGCCAGCAGTGATCCGCGGGAGAGCGAGACCCAGTACTTC
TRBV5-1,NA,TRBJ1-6,CASSLSEGRWNSPLHF,TGCGCCAGCAGCTTGTCCGAGGGCCGATGGAATTCACCCCTCCACTTT
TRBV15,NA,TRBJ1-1,CATSSPLGQAGTEAFF,TGTGCCACCAGCAGCCCCCTCGGCCAGGCGGGGACTGAAGCTTTCTTT
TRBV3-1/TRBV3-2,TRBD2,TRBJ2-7,CASSRGLAGAGEQYF,TGTGCCAGCAGCCGTGGACTAGCGGGAGCAGGCGAGCAGTACTTC
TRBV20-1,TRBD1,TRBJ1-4,CSVSSGGRTNEKLFF,TGCAGTGTTAGTTCAGGGGGAAGAACTAATGAAAAACTGTTTTTT
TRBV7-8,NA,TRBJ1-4,CASSLPQNGLQDRNEKLFF,TGTGCCAGCAGCCTCCCCCAGAATGGGTTGCAGGATAGAAATGAAAAACTGTTTTTT
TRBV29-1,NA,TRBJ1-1,CSVRASDTEAFF,TGCAGCGTCAGGGCGTCGGACACTGAAGCTTTCTTT
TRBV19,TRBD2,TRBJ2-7,CASSITGLATSSYEQYF,TGTGCCAGTAGTATAACGGGACTAGCGACGAGCTCCTACGAGCAGTACTTC
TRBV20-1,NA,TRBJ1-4,CSASSGGPREKLFF,TGCAGTGCTAGTAGCGGGGGTCCGCGTGAAAAACTGTTTTTT
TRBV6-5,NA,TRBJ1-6,CASIGGILYNSPLHF,TGTGCCAGCATAGGCGGAATTCTCTATAATTCACCCCTCCACTTT
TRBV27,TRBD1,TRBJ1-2,CASSYGQGIYGYTF,TGTGCCAGCAGTTACGGACAGGGTATCTATGGCTACACCTTC
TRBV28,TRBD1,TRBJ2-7,CASSSQGYSYEQYF,TGTGCCAGCAGTTCACAGGGGTACTCCTACGAGCAGTACTTC